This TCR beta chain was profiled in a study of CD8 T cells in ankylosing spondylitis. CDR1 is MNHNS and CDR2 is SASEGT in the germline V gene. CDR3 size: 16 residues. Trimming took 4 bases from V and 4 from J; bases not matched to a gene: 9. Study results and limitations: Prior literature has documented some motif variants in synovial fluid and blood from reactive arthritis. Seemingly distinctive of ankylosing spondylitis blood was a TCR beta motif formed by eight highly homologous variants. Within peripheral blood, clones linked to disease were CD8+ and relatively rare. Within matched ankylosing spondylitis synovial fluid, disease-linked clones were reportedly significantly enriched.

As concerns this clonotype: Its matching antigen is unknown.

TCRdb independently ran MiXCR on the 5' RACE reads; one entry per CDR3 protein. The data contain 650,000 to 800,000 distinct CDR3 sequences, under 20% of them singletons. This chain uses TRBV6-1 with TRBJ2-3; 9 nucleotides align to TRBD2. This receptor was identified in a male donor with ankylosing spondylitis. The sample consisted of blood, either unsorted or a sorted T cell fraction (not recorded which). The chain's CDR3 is CASSGRTSAWADTQYF. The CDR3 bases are TGTGCCAGCAGTGGGCGGACTAGCGCGTGGGCAGATACGCAGTATTTT.